This TCR beta chain was observed in a study of CD8+ T cells in alopecia areata (dated by TCRdb to 2016 to 2019). As for the study more broadly: The treated patients took part in an open-label pilot trial in which moderate-to-severe alopecia areata was treated with oral tofacitinib at 5 to 10 mg twice daily. Tofacitinib was administered for 6 to 18 months, and 6 months of follow-up off drug were then conducted to assess delayed response and recurrence. The SALT score, which quantifies the percentage of affected scalp surface area, was used to measure disease severity in treated patients. To study T cell clonal expansion in alopecia areata, the researchers applied high-throughput TCRbeta sequencing to both the C3H/HeJ mouse model and human patients. On the human side, TCRbeta sequencing was run on scalp tissue and on sorted CD4+ and CD8+ peripheral blood T cells from healthy controls and from alopecia areata patients with either patchy or totalis/universalis disease. Biopsies were taken from tofacitinib-treated patients at baseline and at 4 and 24 weeks of treatment, and a later scalp biopsy was taken in several of the tofacitinib-treated patients. Clonality in the scalp was compared among normal scalp (n=4), patchy alopecia areata scalp (n=8), and alopecia totalis/universalis scalp (n=8). The RNA source kit depended on sample type: the PAXgene miRNA kit for fixed scalp, the miRNeasy kit for PBMCs, and the RNeasy kit for mouse skin. Amplification of TCRbeta CDR3 regions was done by immunoSEQ multiplex PCR using 35 Vbeta forward primers and 13 Jbeta reverse primers.

The treatment or condition tag for this specimen amounts to: oral pan-JAK inhibitor, 5-10 mg twice daily. Peripheral blood and lesional scalp punch biopsies were obtained from patients with alopecia areata. After PBMCs were isolated by density centrifugation and stained for CD3, CD4 and CD8, a FACSAria was used to sort CD4+ and CD8+ T cells. The investigation overall reported the following: Resident alphabeta T cells in normal human skin are also sequenced, complicating scalp TCR repertoire analysis, unlike mouse skin dominated by gammadelta T cells. Compared with normal scalp, lesional scalp had higher clonality and more expanded CD8+ clones, particularly in alopecia totalis/universalis, a pattern that suggests antigenic drive. Tofacitinib significantly decreased scalp clonality and the number of expanded CD8+ clones among the top 100 scalp clones. Shared TCR sequences between patients were less evident than in mice, which may be partly attributable to HLA diversity in the patient population. Because the treated cohort was small and had just a single nonresponder, larger studies are needed to establish links between baseline CD8+ expansion and response. During tofacitinib treatment, many expanded lesional clones remained in scalp and blood, and this persistence may partly explain relapse after treatment is stopped.

There are a few counts of this clone. Its recognized antigen is unknown. The input lacks base qualities; no much larger clone sits a single base away. Reading the germline V gene gives CDR1 MNHNS and CDR2 SASEGT. Its CDR3 holds 15 amino acids, cysteine through phenylalanine. The only DNA kept is the CDR3, 45 bases in frame from the first base. At the junction V is shortened by 7 bases and J by 0 bases, with 14 bases in between. Library construction relied on the immunoSEQ multiplex PCR assay. For TCR sequencing, RNA was extracted from every sample and reverse transcribed into cDNA to serve as template. SuperScript III was used for first-strand cDNA synthesis, primed with a 2:1 mix of oligo-dT and random hexamers. Amplification bias was assessed with a synthetic immune receptor repertoire, and residual bias was removed computationally. Under the source paper's analysis protocol: Raw reads were preprocessed to remove errors, and CDR3 was defined according to IMGT conventions as the region from the conserved cysteine to phenylalanine. Clonality was computed as 1 minus the Shannon entropy, with the entropy normalized by log2 of the number of productive unique TCRs. Scalp TCRbeta sequences were cross-referenced with sorted blood CD4 and CD8 repertoires so that the CD4 or CD8 identity of scalp clones could be inferred. The clones in this table, taken by TCRdb from immuneACCESS, are in-frame only. Not every clone is retained; where verified, under half of the shortfall comes from an unresolved V gene, and the cause of the rest is unknown. V and J calls and clone size come straight from that table; D and trimming were deduced from the DNA. This sample lists a few hundred thousand clones; around two fifths were detected once. 0.45% to 0.55% of the sample goes to the ten largest clones.

This specimen was CD4+ T cells sorted from blood, taken at week 34, from a patient treated with tofacitinib. The sequence came from a human donor with alopecia areata. The chain is made from TRBV6-1 and TRBJ2-3, with no confidently assigned D gene. The sequence in DNA is TGTGCCAGCAAAGTTCTTGGCTTTAGCACAGATACGCAGTATTTT. It specifies CASKVLGFSTDTQYF.